The clone carrying this TCR beta chain was observed a handful of times. Its specificity is unknown. This record comes from a study of T cells after yellow fever vaccination. Whole-study findings and limits: Researchers noted that a small share of clonotypes showed up in both CD4 and CD8 compartments. Among primary-vaccination clones, most reappeared after the booster, at about 95% for CD4 and around 90% for CD8.

The CDR3 has 15 amino acids. Germline CDR1 is DFQATT and CDR2 is SNEGSKA (reference sequence). The junction had 9 bases not matched to a gene; V was cut back by 2 bases and J by 6 bases. The 5'RACE template-switching step produced TCR cDNA and added a universal primer site and UMIs. TCRdb redid the calling of the 5' RACE reads with MiXCR, one entry per CDR3 protein. The sample lists some 390,000 distinct CDR3 sequences; 6% to 8% were seen once. This TCR came from a man younger than 45 who received the YFV17D yellow fever vaccine. The material was PBMCs, obtained 5 days after the yellow fever booster vaccination. The chain links TRBV20-1 to TRBJ1-5, with TRBD1 matching over 8 bases. CDR3 bases: TGCAGTGCTAGAAAACAGGGGGAGAAAAGTCAGCCCCAGCATTTT. Protein sequence: CSARKQGEKSQPQHF.